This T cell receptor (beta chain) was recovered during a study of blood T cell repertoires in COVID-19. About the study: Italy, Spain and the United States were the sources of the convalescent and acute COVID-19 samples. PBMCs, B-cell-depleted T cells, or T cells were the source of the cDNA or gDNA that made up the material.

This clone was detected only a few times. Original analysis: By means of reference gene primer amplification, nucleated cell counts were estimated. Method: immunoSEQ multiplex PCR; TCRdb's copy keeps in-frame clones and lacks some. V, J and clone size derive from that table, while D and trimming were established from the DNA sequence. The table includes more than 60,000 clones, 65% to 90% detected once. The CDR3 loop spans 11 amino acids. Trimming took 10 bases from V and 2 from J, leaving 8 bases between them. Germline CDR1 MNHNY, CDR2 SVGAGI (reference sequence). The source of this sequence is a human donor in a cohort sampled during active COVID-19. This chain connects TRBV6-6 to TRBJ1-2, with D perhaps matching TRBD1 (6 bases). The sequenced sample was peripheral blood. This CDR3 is CAIQGNYGYTF. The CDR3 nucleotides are TGTGCCATACAGGGCAACTATGGCTACACCTTC.